The T cell receptor (beta chain) under discussion was sequenced for a study of cytomegalovirus exposure and HLA in healthy donors (dated by TCRdb to about 2017). Background for the entire study: An earlier analysis of roughly 610 of the donors reported 276 Gb of sequence data and 95 million to 140 million unique TCR beta sequences obtained from 150 million to 200 million T cells. Four to six DR-DQ haplotypes were handled as single units for association and clustering, since linkage in the cohort was strong. Donor age, sex, ethnicity and CMV serostatus were collected together with the repertoire data. Using immunosequencing, the study profiled T cell repertoires from about 610 subjects and related those repertoires to cytomegalovirus serostatus. Every discovery cohort repertoire had been produced on one sequencing platform. The study was designed to test whether signatures of past pathogen exposure could be identified by cataloging public T cell receptors. In a later analysis, previously published TCR beta repertoires from hundreds of donors were re-analyzed and high-resolution HLA genotyping was added so that TCR occurrence patterns could be studied. Genome-wide SNP genotypes for about 55% of the roughly 670 donors were used in a later genetic analysis, which treated that subset as a discovery cohort. HLA typing covered class I and class II loci at four-digit resolution. The number of typed donors differed by locus: 629-630 for A, B, C, DRB1 and DQB1; approximately 520 for DQA1; some 610 for DPA1; and about 470 for DPB1. Rather than drawing on any new phenotypic data, the later analysis identified candidate immune exposures from TCR beta sequences and the way those sequences occurred across donors. Of the roughly 400 genotyped donors, roughly 85% fell in the genetic ancestry cluster associated with self-reported Caucasian donors. In an earlier analysis of around 540 of the donors, high-throughput TCR beta sequencing was used to judge whether each TCR beta V gene segment behaved as functional or pseudogenic. A separate validation cohort of 100 to 150 different subjects was used in addition to the 666-subject first cohort. On average, around 200,000 unique TCR beta nucleotide sequences were sequenced per donor among 398 genotyped donors of the cohort, with 15% to 20% of those sequences being non-productive. To predict cytomegalovirus infection status, the study brought together high-throughput TCR immunosequencing, statistical association of individual TCRs with disease status, and machine learning. About 330 gigabases of sequencing data and roughly 80 million unique TCR sequences made up an early release that covered approximately 620 HLA-typed donors.

Libraries were built with the immunoSEQ multiplex PCR assay. The multiplex PCR relied on a mix of 60 forward primers for TCR Vbeta segments and 13 reverse primers for TCR Jbeta segments. A multiplex PCR assay on genomic DNA amplified the CDR3 region of rearranged TCR beta genes. The amplified TCR beta libraries were sequenced on the Illumina HiSeq System as 87-base-pair reads. Under the source paper's analysis protocol: In a later analysis, 80 million or so unique TCR beta chains were counted across the approximately 640 repertoires, and roughly 9.9 million of these chains were shared by at least two donors. To remove PCR and sequencing errors, raw reads were error-corrected and collapsed into unique sequences using a nearest-neighbor algorithm that merged closely related sequences. Alignment of CDR3 sequences to IMGT reference sequences was used to assign V, D and J gene segments. Each retained sequence needed at least a six-nucleotide match to both a V gene segment and a J gene segment. A rearrangement counted as productive if the CDR3 had no stop codons and remained in frame with V and J, and every other rearrangement counted as non-productive. Following IMGT convention, CDR3 was defined as the stretch from the second conserved V-encoded cysteine to the conserved J-encoded phenylalanine. The earlier analysis of some 550 of the donors excluded any sequence lacking an unambiguous match to a single V gene segment. In an earlier analysis of 587 of the donors, V segments were called functional above 56.7% productive rearrangements and were called segregating when the between-donor standard deviation exceeded 5%. A statistical classification framework was built for diagnosing cytomegalovirus status from the catalog of TCR beta chain sequences. In a later analysis, TCR nucleotide sequences were compared against IMGT/GENE-DB human TR gene sequences so that V and J genes could be assigned. A later analysis assigned CDR3 sequences and most-parsimonious VDJ recombination scenarios with the TCRdist pipeline. A later analysis defined each TCR beta chain by its CDR3 amino acid sequence plus V-gene family, and excluded reads lacking a unique V-gene family. As a way to deal with suspected cross-contamination and a sequencing artifact, a later analysis dropped 500 to 700 nucleotide sequences that were highly shared and had low generation probability. In a later analysis, a clonal expansion index for each public chain was calculated from normalized within-repertoire ranks of inferred template counts. Generation probabilities in a later analysis came from a VDJ recombination model fitted to out-of-frame rearrangements, and those results were checked against IGoR. In a later analysis, TCR-TCR, TCR-HLA and TCR-CMV co-occurrence was scored with hypergeometric tests, and a repertoire-size bias correction was applied to TCR pairs. False discovery rates were estimated in a later analysis by permuting HLA or CMV assignments 20 times. In a later analysis, co-occurring TCRs were grouped using DBSCAN, and TCRdist sequence similarity was added for clustering within HLA-allele-positive subsets. Co-occurrence clustering excluded repertoires with fewer than 30,000 or more than 120,000 public chains, plus five with anomalous nucleotide sharing. Here the immuneACCESS table is served through TCRdb, limited to in-frame sequences with V and J called. Missing clones are a known gap in these copies; in checked studies unresolved V genes cover under half, and the rest lacks a known reason. D and trimming come from the DNA, and the V and J calls and clone size come from that table. Here the sample has around 170,000 clones; 82% occur a single time. In total, the top ten clones hold roughly 1.4% of the sample.

From cysteine to phenylalanine, the CDR3 is 15 amino acids long. The DNA shown is the 45-base CDR3, in frame from base 1. V and J are trimmed by 2 bases and 4 bases, and the gene matches miss 6 bases of the junction. From a lookup of the germline V gene, CDR1 and CDR2 are MDHEN and SYDVKM. The cohort comprised 666 healthy bone marrow donors. All cohort members were sampled while nominally healthy, although unrecorded immune exposures were likely present. The donor was CMV seronegative and belonged to the group of 352 seronegative cohort members. Each donor provided a peripheral blood sample, and peripheral blood mononuclear cells were used for TCR beta sequencing. Genomic DNA was extracted from the blood cell samples with the Qiagen DNeasy Blood Extraction Kit. With respect to this clone: This receptor's antigen is unknown. Nothing much larger sits one base from this clone, and base qualities are not available.

The investigation overall reported the following: A further reported finding was that TCR beta sequences accurately predicted the HLA-A and HLA-B alleles for most subjects in the first cohort. According to a later analysis, most CMV-associated TCR beta chains appeared to be HLA-restricted, and the HLA associations seemed to be driven largely by CMV exposure. The classifier was reported to diagnose cytomegalovirus status with high specificity and sensitivity in both the original and validation cohorts. A group of highly shared sequence variants was considered likely to be a technical artifact of the sequencing pipeline. Assigning TCR associations to individual alleles was difficult when HLA alleles, especially DR and DQ, strongly co-occurred. The only immune exposure information available for the cohort was CMV serostatus. An association between a missense DCLRE1C variant and V-gene and J-gene trimming of TCR beta chains was found in a later genetic analysis and replicated in an independent cohort. The earlier analysis of fewer than 750 of the donors excluded around 17 rarely observed V segments, including chromosome 9 orphons, because counts were too low. Roughly uniform sequencing depth across donors was assumed in presence/absence analyses, although this assumption may not hold. Most TCR sequences were seen in very few donors, while some public TCRs were found in many individuals. In vitro tests confirmed that a few of the cytomegalovirus-associated TCR beta chains recognize cytomegalovirus antigens. A later analysis associated approximately 17,000 TCR beta sequences with specific HLA alleles at a false discovery rate of 0.05. Because HLA typing was missing for some donors at each locus, association tests included only the typed subset. According to a later analysis, parvovirus B19, influenza, CMV and Epstein-Barr virus appeared linked to several top co-occurrence clusters. According to a later analysis, TCR association rates differed among HLA loci, with DRB1 alleles showing the most associated TCRs and HLA-C alleles showing the fewest. The cohort was sequenced for TCR beta chains only, and without alpha or paired-chain data the features that could be detected were limited. In an earlier analysis of about 600 of the donors, most TCR beta V segments appeared in productive rearrangements about 90% or about 30% of the time, broadly matching IMGT annotations. Correlated functional status among segregating V segments might be attributable to linkage disequilibrium, but an unknown experimental factor could not be ruled out. A later analysis found that HLA-associated TCR beta chains were more clonally expanded and had lower generation probabilities than equally common non-associated chains. A total of roughly 160 TCR beta chains were listed by the study as associated with cytomegalovirus. According to a later genetic analysis, donors in an Asian-associated ancestry cluster had fewer N-insertions in productive TCRs than the approximately 710-donor mean. The 87-base-pair reads could not distinguish some IMGT-functional V segments, including TRBV6-2 and TRBV6-3, so those segments were excluded. It was suggested by the authors that the approach could potentially be generalized to other disease states and immunological phenotypes.

The rearranged chain carries TRBV28 and TRBJ2-7, with 9 middle bases fitting TRBD1. Input material: PBMCs. This clonotype originated in a man in his forties or fifties in good health and CMV-seronegative. At the DNA level, the sequence is TGTGCCAGCAGTTTACCTGGGACAGGGAAGTACGAGCAGTACTTC. It translates as CASSLPGTGKYEQYF.